These T cell receptor beta chains were read from a single sample in a study of vaccination and CD4 T cells after COVID-19. TCRdb itself ran the PCR reads through MiXCR, one entry per CDR3 protein. The table has 12,000 or so distinct CDR3 sequences, 40% to 50% seen once. Antigens of these TCRs are unknown. The sample consisted of cultured CD4+ T cells from blood. Every receptor here comes from a human donor with COVID-19. The CDR3 runs from the conserved cysteine through the conserved F or W. The D gene is left open where the match is weak. A row's size may be missing; if present it is once, few, many or a size class.

TRBV7-9	NA	TRBJ1-5	TRBD1	CASSLDAPGQGRSEPQHF	TGTGCCAGCAGCTTAGACGCCCCCGGACAGGGGCGTAGTGAGCCCCAGCATTTT
TRBV28	NA	TRBJ1-1	NA	CASLDLVNTEAFF	TGTGCCAGCCTCGATCTTGTCAACACTGAAGCTTTCTTT
TRBV6-1	few	TRBJ1-3	NA	CASSRGGQSSGNTIYF	TGTGCCAGCAGCCGAGGAGGACAGAGCTCTGGAAACACCATATATTTT
TRBV20-1	NA	TRBJ2-3	NA	CSARDPGGGPTDTQYF	TGCAGTGCTAGAGACCCAGGGGGGGGGCCGACAGATACGCAGTATTTT
TRBV18	NA	TRBJ2-7	NA	CASSPEQGYEQYF	TGTGCCAGCTCACCCGAACAGGGCTACGAGCAGTACTTC
TRBV11-1	NA	TRBJ2-5	NA	CACSPRGNRETQYF	TGTGCCTGCAGCCCCCGGGGGAACAGGGAGACCCAGTACTTC
TRBV6-2/TRBV6-3	NA	TRBJ1-1	NA	CASIDSNTEAFF	TGTGCCAGCATCGACAGCAACACTGAAGCTTTCTTT
TRBV5-4	few	TRBJ2-7	NA	CASSVRTAASYEQYF	TGTGCCAGCAGCGTAAGGACAGCCGCCTCCTACGAGCAGTACTTC
TRBV6-1	NA	TRBJ2-5	NA	CASSRTMMGQETQYF	TGTGCCAGCAGTCGTACTATGATGGGGCAAGAGACCCAGTACTTC
TRBV6-5	NA	TRBJ2-5	TRBD1	CASSSSQGAGETQYF	TGTGCCAGCAGTTCCTCGCAGGGGGCTGGGGAGACCCAGTACTTC
TRBV20-1	NA	TRBJ2-1	TRBD2	CSARERRTSVHEQFF	TGCAGTGCTAGAGAACGAAGGACTAGCGTCCATGAGCAGTTCTTC
TRBV6-1	few	TRBJ2-7	NA	CASSGKTGEQYF	TGTGCCAGCAGCGGTAAGACGGGAGAGCAGTACTTC
TRBV7-8	NA	TRBJ1-5	NA	CASSLGGALNQPQHF	TGTGCCAGCAGCTTAGGAGGGGCACTGAATCAGCCCCAGCATTTT
TRBV7-9	NA	TRBJ1-5	TRBD1	CASSETGGYQSQHF	TGTGCCAGCAGCGAAACAGGGGGCTATCAGTCCCAGCATTTT
TRBV27	few	TRBJ1-6	NA	CASSPERRPLHF	TGTGCCAGCAGTCCAGAGCGGAGGCCCCTCCACTTT
TRBV20-1	few	TRBJ2-1	NA	CSARDRMAGRYNEQFF	TGCAGTGCTAGAGATCGTATGGCAGGAAGATACAATGAGCAGTTCTTC
TRBV21-1	few	TRBJ2-2	NA	CASSKVPTGNTGELFF	TGTGCCAGCAGCAAAGTGCCGACAGGGAACACCGGGGAGCTGTTTTTT
TRBV11-3	medium-sized	TRBJ1-2	NA	CASSLEGRGGNYGYTF	TGTGCCAGCAGCTTAGAAGGTCGCGGGGGGAACTATGGCTACACCTTC
TRBV24-1	few	TRBJ2-3	NA	CATSDAASTDTQYF	TGTGCCACCAGTGACGCAGCTAGCACAGATACGCAGTATTTT
TRBV6-5	NA	TRBJ2-5	TRBD2	CASSYRGTSGGGETQYF	TGTGCCAGCAGCTACCGTGGGACTAGCGGGGGGGGAGAGACCCAGTACTTC
TRBV19	NA	TRBJ2-2	NA	CASSGRGGLNTGELFF	TGTGCCAGTAGTGGAAGGGGCGGACTGAACACCGGGGAGCTGTTTTTT
TRBV20-1	few	TRBJ2-3	TRBD2	CSARDRTSGGHTDTQYF	TGCAGTGCTAGAGATAGGACTAGCGGGGGGCACACAGATACGCAGTATTTT
TRBV6-1	few	TRBJ1-2	NA	CASSLAKGGPNYGYTF	TGTGCCAGCAGCCTTGCCAAGGGCGGACCTAACTATGGCTACACCTTC
TRBV12-3/TRBV12-4	NA	TRBJ2-7	NA	CASSLGRPPYEQYF	TGTGCCAGCAGTTTGGGGAGGCCTCCCTACGAGCAGTACTTC
TRBV19	NA	TRBJ2-3	NA	CASSGLDTVLNTQYF	TGTGCCAGTAGTGGGTTGGATACAGTGTTAAATACGCAGTATTTT
TRBV20-1	NA	TRBJ2-2	TRBD1	CSARTGTGVTGELFF	TGCAGTGCAAGAACCGGGACAGGGGTCACCGGGGAGCTGTTTTTT
TRBV7-3	NA	TRBJ2-5	NA	CASSQVPQETQYF	TGTGCCAGCAGCCAAGTTCCACAAGAGACCCAGTACTTC